The 30 T cell receptor beta chains below all came from one sample that was sequenced in a study of blood T cell repertoires in COVID-19. Produced via immunoSEQ multiplex PCR; TCRdb's table is partial and in-frame only. The table records approximately 280,000 clones, approximately 90% of them present only once. The sample was peripheral blood. The receptors shown here come from a woman aged 30 to 39 with COVID-19, enrolled during active disease.

This chain joins TRBV30 and TRBJ1-3; tentative D call: TRBD1 (6 bases). V dropped 1 base and J dropped 1 base, with 17 bases sitting between them. The CDR3 has 17 amino acids. Per germline, CDR1 GTSNPN and CDR2 SVGIG (reference sequence). The CDR3 loop is CAWSEGPGTTSGNTIYF. The CDR3 DNA sequence: TGTGCCTGGAGTGAAGGTCCCGGGACAACGTCTGGAAACACCATATATTTT.

This clone was seen a single time. The V and J genes are TRBV5-1 and TRBJ2-5; D is ambiguous. V lost 0 bases and J 5 bases, leaving 8 bases between the germline ends. CDR3 size: 13 residues. Germline CDR1 and CDR2: SGHRS and YFSETQ. Here the CDR3 reads CASSLAGFETQYF. The DNA for the CDR3 is TGCGCCAGCAGCTTGGCAGGATTTGAGACCCAGTACTTC.

This clone showed up just once. The chain uses TRBV4-1 and TRBJ2-7; 9 positions agree with TRBD1. V shed 6 bases, J shed 4 bases, and the junction held 4 bases outside the gene matches. This CDR3 region has 13 residues. Germline V CDR1 and CDR2: MGHRA, YSYEKL. The CDR3 DNA reads as TGCGCCAGCAGGCCGACAGGGGGTTACGAGCAGTACTTC. Amino acids: CASRPTGGYEQYF.

V is TRBV6-5 and J is TRBJ2-1; D is possibly TRBD1 (6 bases). V shed 4 bases and J shed 0 bases, with 10 bases lying between them. This CDR3 spans 15 amino acids. The germline V gene encodes CDR1 MNHEY and CDR2 SVGAGI. CDR3 protein: CASSLTGSSYNEQFF. The CDR3 DNA is TGTGCCAGCAGTTTAACAGGGAGCTCCTACAATGAGCAGTTCTTC.

There are a few counts of this clone. This rearrangement joins TRBV19 to TRBJ1-5; D is uncertain. CDR1 is LNHDA, CDR2 SQIVND, per germline (reference sequence). The length of the CDR3 is 14 residues. Trimming took off 5 bases at V and 4 bases at J, with 12 bases between the two ends. CDR3 bases: TGTGCCAGTAGTCCGGTCCGCCCGAATCAGCCCCAGCATTTT. Protein sequence: CASSPVRPNQPQHF.

The chain is built from TRBV6-2 or TRBV6-3 and TRBJ1-6, with unresolved D. Germline values: CDR1 MNHEY, CDR2 SVGEGT. Trimming cost V 4 bases and J 7 bases, with 8 bases left between them. This CDR3 spans 13 amino acids. CDR3 region: CASSLYRNSPLHF. The CDR3 bases are TGTGCCAGCAGTTTATACAGAAATTCACCCCTCCACTTT.

This rearrangement joins TRBV28 to TRBJ2-5, with 10 bases that match TRBD1. The ends lost 4 bases at V and 5 bases at J; junction bases unmatched: 10. The CDR3 sequence is 16 residues long. Per the germline V gene, CDR1 is MDHEN and CDR2 is SYDVKM. The CDR3 is CASSSTRDRGEETQYF. The CDR3, as DNA: TGTGCCAGCAGTTCCACACGGGACAGGGGTGAGGAGACCCAGTACTTC.

V is TRBV5-6 and J is TRBJ2-7; weak D call: TRBD2 (5 bases). This CDR3 has 15 amino acids. The V gene's germline CDR1 is SGHDT and CDR2 YYEEEE. Trimming shortened V by 3 bases and J by 5 bases, and 18 bases separated the two germline ends. The chain's CDR3 is CASSSSRTDLNEQYF. CDR3 nucleotide sequence: TGTGCCAGCAGCTCCTCACGGACGGACTTAAACGAGCAGTACTTC. The variable domain in full, completed from reference TRBV5-6 and TRBJ2-7, reads DAGVTQSPTHLIKTRGQQVTLRCSPKSGHDTVSWYQQALGQGPQFIFQYYEEEERQRGNFPDRFSGHQFPNYSSELNVNALLLGDSALYLCASSSSRTDLNEQYFGPGTRLTVT.

This clone was seen more than once but under ten times. This chain uses TRBV7-9 with TRBJ2-7, with 10 nucleotides matching TRBD2. This CDR3 comprises 16 residues. The ends lost 2 bases at V and 2 bases at J; junction bases unmatched: 6. The V gene's germline CDR1 is SEHNR and CDR2 FQNEAQ (reference sequence). The CDR3 here is CASSLFSGRFPYEQYF. The CDR3 coding sequence is TGTGCCAGCAGCTTATTTAGCGGGAGGTTTCCCTACGAGCAGTACTTC.

The chain links TRBV6-1 to TRBJ2-7; D is ambiguous. The CDR3 contains 13 residues. The V gene lost 2 bases and the J gene lost 5 bases, with 10 bases spanning the gap. Per the germline V gene, CDR1 is MNHNS and CDR2 is SASEGT. This CDR3 is CASSELRVDEQYF. CDR3 in DNA: TGTGCCAGCAGTGAACTGAGAGTGGACGAGCAGTACTTC.

The chain combines TRBV2 with TRBJ2-1; 8 positions match TRBD2. The CDR3 is 16 residues long. Germline loops: CDR1 SNHLY, CDR2 FYNNEI. Unmatched junction bases numbered 14, after V lost 10 bases and J lost 3 bases. CDR3 amino acids: CAIPGEREKVYNEQFF. For the CDR3, the DNA is TGTGCCATTCCGGGAGAGCGGGAGAAAGTCTACAATGAGCAGTTCTTC.

The V gene is TRBV6-2 or TRBV6-3, the J gene TRBJ2-7, with D possibly matching TRBD2 (6 bases). Germline V CDR1 and CDR2: MNHEY, SVGEGT. Trimming pared 5 bases from V and 3 bases from J, leaving 20 bases between. The CDR3 runs 16 residues. The CDR3 sequence is CASSKTRDWRYYEQYF. DNA of the CDR3: TGTGCCAGCAGTAAAACCCGGGACTGGAGGTACTACGAGCAGTACTTC.

This chain uses TRBV7-2 with TRBJ2-5, with D maybe TRBD1 (6 bases). The CDR3 is 14 amino acids. The V and J ends lost 5 bases and 5 bases respectively, with 15 bases between them. Germline values: CDR1 SGHTA, CDR2 FQGNSA. CDR3 DNA sequence: TGTGCCAGCAGCCCGCCCCGAGACAGGGAGACCCAGTACTTC. This encodes CASSPPRDRETQYF. The variable domain in full, with the rest retrieved from reference TRBV7-2 and TRBJ2-5, is GAGVSQSPSNKVTEKGKDVELRCDPISGHTALYWYRQSLGQGLEFLIYFQGNSAPDKSGLPSDRFSAERTGGSVSTLTIQRTQQEDSAVYLCASSPPRDRETQYFGPGTRLLVL.

The rearrangement joins TRBV19 to TRBJ1-1; 8 nucleotides match TRBD1. CDR1 LNHDA and CDR2 SQIVND come from the germline V gene (reference sequence). V shed 4 bases and J 4 bases; nucleotides not matched to a gene: 8. The CDR3 spans 15 residues. CDR3 sequence (DNA): TGTGCCAGTAGTACCGGACAGGGAAGAAGCACTGAAGCTTTCTTT. It translates to CASSTGQGRSTEAFF.

V and J are TRBV13 and TRBJ2-7, with D possibly TRBD2 on 5 matching bases. Germline assignment: CDR1 PRHDT and CDR2 FYEKMQ (reference sequence). The CDR3 totals 12 residues. Trimming pared 8 bases from V and 7 bases from J, leaving 15 bases between. CDR3 loop: CASGLTRREQYF. CDR3 DNA: TGTGCCAGCGGCCTCACTCGGAGGGAGCAGTACTTC. The full variable domain, completed using reference TRBV13 and TRBJ2-7, is AAGVIQSPRHLIKEKRETATLKCYPIPRHDTVYWYQQGPGQDPQFLISFYEKMQSDKGSIPDRFSAQQFSDYHSELNMSSLELGDSALYFCASGLTRREQYFGPGTRLTVT.

The V gene is TRBV3-1 (or the pseudogene TRBV3-2), the J gene TRBJ1-4; 7 bases are shared with TRBD1. V gave up 1 base and J gave up 4 bases; unmatched junction bases: 9. This CDR3 has 17 amino acids. Germline CDR1 is LGHDT and CDR2 is YNNKEL (reference sequence). The CDR3, as DNA: TGTGCCAGCAGCCAAGTCCGGGAGGGGGCTTATAATGAAAAACTGTTTTTT. Translating gives CASSQVREGAYNEKLFF.

The chain is built from TRBV6-5 and TRBJ1-1; D is uncertain. Trimming stripped 0 bases from V and 5 bases from J, with 13 bases between. This CDR3 spans 15 amino acids. Germline loops: CDR1 MNHEY, CDR2 SVGAGI. In DNA form, the CDR3 reads TGTGCCAGCAGTTACTCTGGCCTCCTCGGGACTGAAGCTTTCTTT. Translation: CASSYSGLLGTEAFF.

The gene calls are TRBV5-1 and TRBJ2-7; 10 bases align to TRBD2. The CDR3 is made up of 14 amino acids. J was trimmed by 6 bases and V by 5 bases; bases with no gene match: 8. The germline V gene encodes CDR1 SGHRS and CDR2 YFSETQ. CDR3: CASSNLAGDGEQYF. CDR3 sequence (DNA): TGCGCCAGCAGTAACCTAGCGGGAGATGGCGAGCAGTACTTC.

The rearrangement uses TRBV10-1 and TRBJ2-7; 11 bases align to TRBD2. CDR3 length: 15 residues. After removal of 3 bases from V and 5 bases from J, the junction contained 6 bases not matched to a gene. CDR1 is WNHNN and CDR2 is SYGVQD in the germline V gene (reference sequence). CDR3 sequence reads: CASSDLAGGVHEQYF. The CDR3 bases are TGCGCCAGCAGTGACCTAGCGGGAGGAGTCCACGAGCAGTACTTC.

The CDR3 here is CAWSVQGEAFF. The CDR3 DNA reads TGTGCCTGGAGTGTGCAGGGTGAAGCTTTCTTT. The rearrangement links TRBV30 to TRBJ1-1, with a weak D call TRBD1 (5 bases). Per germline, CDR1 GTSNPN and CDR2 SVGIG (reference sequence). The CDR3 extends over 11 amino acids. The germline V and J ends were trimmed by 0 bases and 7 bases, with 6 bases remaining between them.

The CDR3 nucleotides are TGTGCCAGCAGTTACGGTCCGGTGAACACTGAAGCTTTCTTT. Translation gives CASSYGPVNTEAFF. The chain carries TRBV6-5 and TRBJ1-1; no definite D call. V shed 2 bases and J shed 0 bases, with 7 bases lying between them. The length of the CDR3 is 14 residues. Germline-derived CDR1 and CDR2 are MNHEY and SVGAGI.

This chain uses TRBV7-2 with TRBJ2-2; 7 bases map to TRBD2. Germline trimming cut 0 bases from V and 5 bases from J; bases unmatched to any gene: 9. CDR3 length: 17 amino acids. Germline loops: CDR1 SGHTA, CDR2 FQGNSA. The CDR3 nucleotides read TGTGCCAGCAGCTTAGCCTTGGCGGGAGAGCGGACCGGGGAGCTGTTTTTT. Translation gives CASSLALAGERTGELFF.

This chain uses TRBV7-9 with TRBJ2-7, with TRBD2 as a possible D gene (6 bases). V was shortened by 4 bases and J by 1 base, with 14 bases between the two germline ends. The CDR3 runs to 15 residues. Germline loops: CDR1 SEHNR, CDR2 FQNEAQ (reference sequence). The CDR3 loop is CASSSPLTSSYEQYF. The CDR3 bases are TGTGCCAGCAGCTCCCCCCTGACTAGTTCCTACGAGCAGTACTTC.

V usage is TRBV27 and J usage is TRBJ1-5; D is uncertain. Between the trimmed V and J ends, which lost 0 bases and 4 bases, there was a span of 4 bases. The CDR3 is made up of 13 amino acids. The V gene's germline CDR1 is MNHEY and CDR2 SMNVEV (reference sequence). The CDR3 nucleotides read TGTGCCAGCAGTTTATCCCCTAATCAGCCCCAGCATTTT. It encodes CASSLSPNQPQHF.

This clone has a handful of counts. The chain has TRBV2 and TRBJ1-5, with D unclear. Trimming left V 3 bases short and J 3 bases short, with 9 bases between. The CDR3 spans 14 residues. Germline CDR1 and CDR2: SNHLY and FYNNEI. CDR3 amino acids: CASSERHNNQPQHF. In DNA, the CDR3 is TGTGCCAGCAGTGAGAGACATAACAATCAGCCCCAGCATTTT.

The count of this clone is one. The chain combines TRBV15 with TRBJ2-3; D is ambiguous. This CDR3 has 14 residues. The V gene lost 0 bases and the J gene lost 9 bases, with 13 bases spanning the gap. Per germline, CDR1 LNHNV and CDR2 YYDKDF (reference sequence). This chain's CDR3 is CATSREVRRITQYF. The CDR3 region has the DNA TGTGCCACCAGCAGAGAAGTGAGGCGGATCACGCAGTATTTT. Looking up the rest from reference TRBV15 and TRBJ2-3 gives the full variable domain: DAMVIQNPRYQVTQFGKPVTLSCSQTLNHNVMYWYQQKSSQAPKLLFHYYDKDFNNEADTPDNFQSRRPNTSFCFLDIRSPGLGDTAMYLCATSREVRRITQYFGPGTRLTVL.

The genes are TRBV5-1 and TRBJ2-2; no clear D gene. The CDR3 runs 15 residues. From germline, CDR1 is SGHRS and CDR2 YFSETQ. The ends were cut back, 3 bases at V and 4 bases at J, with 13 bases in the middle. The CDR3 DNA is TGCGCCAGCAGCTCTATGACTGGCAGCACCGGGGAGCTGTTTTTT. It is translated as CASSSMTGSTGELFF.

This clone was detected a few times. The chain uses TRBV6-5 and TRBJ1-5; 7 bases fit TRBD1. J was trimmed by 5 bases and V by 4 bases; bases with no gene match: 5. The CDR3 covers 14 residues. CDR1 MNHEY and CDR2 SVGAGI come from the germline V gene. In DNA, the CDR3 is TGTGCCAGCAGTTCTGGGACAGCTTATCAGCCCCAGCATTTT. This translates into CASSSGTAYQPQHF.

The V call is TRBV27, the J call TRBJ1-1; weak D call: TRBD1 (6 bases). Germline loops: CDR1 MNHEY, CDR2 SMNVEV (reference sequence). Trimming took off 7 bases at V and 1 base at J, with 19 bases between the two ends. This CDR3 is built from 16 residues. The CDR3 DNA is TGTGCCAGCACCCCCAGAGGTACAGGGAAGAACACTGAAGCTTTCTTT. Translated: CASTPRGTGKNTEAFF.

The rearrangement uses TRBV2 and TRBJ1-5; no clear D. V shed 4 bases and J shed 9 bases, with 13 bases lying between them. The CDR3 totals 13 residues. Germline values: CDR1 SNHLY, CDR2 FYNNEI. The CDR3 loop reads CASSGEALGPQHF. CDR3 coding DNA: TGTGCCAGCAGTGGAGAGGCGCTGGGGCCCCAGCATTTT.